The 12 T cell receptor beta chains in this list originate from one sample, sequenced in a study of graft-versus-host responses after intestinal transplantation (dated by TCRdb to the early 2020s). The library came from the immunoSEQ multiplex PCR assay. Drawn from immuneACCESS, this table holds only the in-frame rearrangements with V and J called that TCRdb kept. Clones are partly lost; checked studies trace under half to an unresolved V gene and leave the rest unexplained. The sample table records tens of thousands of clones; about 91% of these occur just once. The ten largest make up 4.4% of the sample. Sequencing was performed on PBMCs, taken 524 days after transplant. These receptors all stem from a human patient who received an intestinal transplant, so some T cells may come from the graft donor.

Worth noting for this clone: At one of its ends the junction is not consistent with the germline gene, which may arise from a read error. This chain joins TRBV4-2 and TRBJ1-2, with a tentative D call TRBD1 (6 bases). CDR3 length equals 15 residues. Germline assignment: CDR1 LGHNA and CDR2 YNFKEQ. CDR3 in amino acids: CASNQGQGRMDGYTF. The CDR3 nucleotides are TGTGCCAGCAACCAAGGTCAGGGGCGGATGGATGGCTACACCTTC.

The rearrangement joins TRBV7-2 to TRBJ1-6, with TRBD1 matching 9 bases. CDR3 size: 16 residues. Germline assignment: CDR1 SGHTA and CDR2 FQGNSA. Trimming at V came to 4 bases and at J to 7 bases, leaving 8 bases not matched to a gene. The CDR3 nucleotides are TGTGCCAGCAGCTCGAATGGACAGGGGTTGAATTCACCCCTCCACTTT. This translates into CASSSNGQGLNSPLHF. The variable domain in full, completed from reference TRBV7-2 and TRBJ1-6, reads GAGVSQSPSNKVTEKGKDVELRCDPISGHTALYWYRQSLGQGLEFLIYFQGNSAPDKSGLPSDRFSAERTGGSVSTLTIQRTQQEDSAVYLCASSSNGQGLNSPLHFGNGTRLTVT.

J is TRBJ1-5 and V is TRBV28; 7 bases agree with TRBD1. The CDR3 has 14 amino acids. Germline values: CDR1 MDHEN, CDR2 SYDVKM. V lost 3 bases, J lost 6 bases, and 5 bases stayed unmatched. DNA of the CDR3: TGTGCCAGCAGTTTGGGGCAGGGGGTTCAGCCCCAGCATTTT. It yields the protein CASSLGQGVQPQHF.

J is TRBJ1-1 and V is TRBV2; D not resolved. The germline gives CDR1 SNHLY, CDR2 FYNNEI. V lost 6 bases and J 3 bases, leaving 5 bases between the germline ends. There are 11 residues in the CDR3. This chain's CDR3 is CASSGYTEAFF. The CDR3 coding sequence is TGTGCCAGCAGCGGGTACACTGAAGCTTTCTTT.

V and J are TRBV19 and TRBJ1-5; D ambiguous. CDR1 LNHDA and CDR2 SQIVND come from the germline V gene (reference sequence). The CDR3 sequence is 15 residues long. V gave up 1 base and J gave up 6 bases, with 13 bases separating them. The CDR3 sequence is CASSIVRGVAQPQHF. The CDR3 nucleotides are TGTGCCAGTAGTATAGTGCGGGGTGTGGCTCAGCCCCAGCATTTT.

This rearrangement joins TRBV28 to TRBJ2-7; possibly TRBD2 for D (6 bases). The CDR3 has 13 residues. CDR1 is MDHEN, CDR2 SYDVKM, per germline. V lost 11 bases, J lost 1 base, and 15 bases lay in between. CDR3 sequence reads: CAWAEGRSYEQYF. In nucleotides, the CDR3 is TGTGCCTGGGCGGAGGGGCGGTCCTACGAGCAGTACTTC.

This CDR3 reads CASSQGQTGGGNTIYF. The DNA of the CDR3 is TGCGCCAGCAGCCAAGGCCAGACAGGGGGAGGAAACACCATATATTTT. The J gene is TRBJ1-3, the V gene TRBV4-3; 9 bases align to TRBD1. The junction had 5 bases not matched to a gene; V was cut back by 1 base and J by 4 bases. This CDR3 contains 16 residues. CDR1 is LGHNA and CDR2 is YSLEER in the germline V gene.

On this clone itself: Other DNA sequences in this specimen translate into the identical CDR3. The rearrangement joins TRBV7-9 to TRBJ1-6; no reliable D call. Germline CDR1 reads SEHNR; CDR2 reads FQNEAQ (reference sequence). The CDR3 is made up of 11 amino acids. Trimming left V 3 bases short and J 8 bases short, with 2 bases between. CDR3 coding DNA: TGTGCCAGCAGCTTGGATTCACCCCTCCACTTT. It specifies CASSLDSPLHF.

The chain recombines TRBV2 with TRBJ2-5; D remains unclear. The CDR3 is made up of 11 amino acids. The V end lost 3 bases, the J end lost 10 bases, and 9 bases lay between the germline ends. Per the germline V gene, CDR1 is SNHLY and CDR2 is FYNNEI. CDR3 sequence reads: CASSDWSDQYF. CDR3 coding DNA: TGTGCCAGCAGTGATTGGTCCGACCAGTACTTC.

The chain employs TRBV28 and TRBJ1-1; D is uncertain. This CDR3 contains 14 residues. CDR1 is MDHEN, CDR2 SYDVKM, per germline. Trimming left V 3 bases short and J 2 bases short, with 10 bases between. CDR3 nucleotide sequence: TGTGCCAGCAGTTTCCCCGGGAGCAACACTGAAGCTTTCTTT. It specifies CASSFPGSNTEAFF.

This rearrangement joins TRBV9 to TRBJ2-7; no clear D. The CDR3 loop spans 13 amino acids. Trimming stripped 0 bases from V and 0 bases from J, with 4 bases between. Germline lookup yields CDR1 SGDLS and CDR2 YYNGEE. Here the CDR3 reads CASSVATSYEQYF. DNA for the CDR3: TGTGCCAGCAGCGTAGCAACCTCCTACGAGCAGTACTTC.

V usage is TRBV13 and J usage is TRBJ1-2; 7 bases match TRBD1. Germline V gives CDR1 PRHDT, CDR2 FYEKMQ (reference sequence). After removal of 4 bases from V and 2 bases from J, the junction contained 19 bases not matched to a gene. The CDR3 extends over 19 amino acids. The DNA of the CDR3 is TGTGCCAGCAGCTGGGCCCCGGACAGGCAGGGGGACCTGAACTATGGCTACACCTTC. Its translation: CASSWAPDRQGDLNYGYTF.